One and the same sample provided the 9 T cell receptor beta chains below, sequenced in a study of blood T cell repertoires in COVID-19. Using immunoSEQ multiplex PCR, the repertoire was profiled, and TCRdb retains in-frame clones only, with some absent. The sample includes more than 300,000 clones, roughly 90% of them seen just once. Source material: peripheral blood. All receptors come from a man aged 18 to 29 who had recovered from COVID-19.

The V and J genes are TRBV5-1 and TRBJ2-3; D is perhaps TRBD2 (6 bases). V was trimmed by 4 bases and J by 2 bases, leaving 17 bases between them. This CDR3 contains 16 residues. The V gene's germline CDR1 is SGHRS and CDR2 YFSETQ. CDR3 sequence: CASSLRLVDLTDTQYF. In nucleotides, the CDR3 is TGCGCCAGCAGCCTGAGACTAGTAGATCTCACAGATACGCAGTATTTT.

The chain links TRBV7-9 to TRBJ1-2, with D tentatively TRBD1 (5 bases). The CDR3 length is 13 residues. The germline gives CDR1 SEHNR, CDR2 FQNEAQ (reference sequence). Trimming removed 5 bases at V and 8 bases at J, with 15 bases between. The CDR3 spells CASSTGGERGYTF. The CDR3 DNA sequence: TGTGCCAGCAGCACCGGGGGGGAAAGAGGCTACACCTTC.

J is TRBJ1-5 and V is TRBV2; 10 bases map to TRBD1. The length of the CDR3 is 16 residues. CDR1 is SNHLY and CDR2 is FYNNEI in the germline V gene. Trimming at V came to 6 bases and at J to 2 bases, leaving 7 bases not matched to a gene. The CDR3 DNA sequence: TGTGCCAGCAGCAGTCCCGGGACAGGGGGCAATCAGCCCCAGCATTTT. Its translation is CASSSPGTGGNQPQHF.

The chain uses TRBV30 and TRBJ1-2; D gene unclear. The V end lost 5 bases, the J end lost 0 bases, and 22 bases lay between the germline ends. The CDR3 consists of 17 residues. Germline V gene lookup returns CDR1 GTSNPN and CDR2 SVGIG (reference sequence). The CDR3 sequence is CAWLFMEGLYANYGYTF. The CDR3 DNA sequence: TGTGCCTGGCTGTTCATGGAGGGATTATATGCTAACTATGGCTACACCTTC.

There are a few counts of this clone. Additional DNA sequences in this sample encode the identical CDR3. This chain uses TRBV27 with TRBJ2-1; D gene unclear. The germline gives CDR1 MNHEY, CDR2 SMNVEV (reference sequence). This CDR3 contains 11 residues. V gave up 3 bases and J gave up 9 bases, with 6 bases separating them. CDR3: CASSFGAEQFF. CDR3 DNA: TGTGCCAGCAGTTTCGGTGCTGAGCAGTTCTTC.

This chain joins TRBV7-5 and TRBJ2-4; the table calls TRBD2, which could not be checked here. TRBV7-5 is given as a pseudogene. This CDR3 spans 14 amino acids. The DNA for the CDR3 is TGTGCCAGAAGCTCCCCAGCGGGGTTGGGCATTCAGTACTTC. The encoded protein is CARSSPAGLGIQYF.

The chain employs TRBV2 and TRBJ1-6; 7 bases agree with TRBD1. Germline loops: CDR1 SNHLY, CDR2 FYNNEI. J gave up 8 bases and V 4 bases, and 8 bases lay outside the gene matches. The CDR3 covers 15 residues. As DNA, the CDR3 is TGTGCCAGCAGTGGAGGGGGCCCCCTAGATTCACCCCTCCACTTT. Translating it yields CASSGGGPLDSPLHF.

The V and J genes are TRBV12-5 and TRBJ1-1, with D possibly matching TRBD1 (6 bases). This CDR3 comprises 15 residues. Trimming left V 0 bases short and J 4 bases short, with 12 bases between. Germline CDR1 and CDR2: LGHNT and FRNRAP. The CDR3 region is CASGLVGGAVTEAFF. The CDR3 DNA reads TGTGCTAGTGGTTTGGTAGGGGGGGCCGTCACTGAAGCTTTCTTT.

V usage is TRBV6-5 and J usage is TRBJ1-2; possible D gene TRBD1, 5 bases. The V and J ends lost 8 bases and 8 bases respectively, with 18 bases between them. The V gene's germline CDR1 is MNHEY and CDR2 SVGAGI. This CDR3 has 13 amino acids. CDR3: CASQGTPALGYTF. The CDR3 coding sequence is TGTGCCAGCCAAGGGACTCCTGCCCTGGGCTACACCTTC.